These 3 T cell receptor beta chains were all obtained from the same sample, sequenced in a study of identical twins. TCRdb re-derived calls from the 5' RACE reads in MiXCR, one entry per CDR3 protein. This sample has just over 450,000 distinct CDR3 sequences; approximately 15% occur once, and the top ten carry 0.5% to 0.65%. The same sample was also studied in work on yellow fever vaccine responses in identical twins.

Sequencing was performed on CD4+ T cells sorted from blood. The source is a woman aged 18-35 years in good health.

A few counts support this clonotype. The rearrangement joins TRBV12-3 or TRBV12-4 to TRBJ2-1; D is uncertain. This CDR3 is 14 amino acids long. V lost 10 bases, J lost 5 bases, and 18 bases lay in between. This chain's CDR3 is CAISRSGTNNEQFF. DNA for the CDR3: TGTGCCATCTCGCGGTCAGGCACTAACAATGAGCAGTTCTTC.

This CDR3 reads CAISEGDTQYF. In DNA form, the CDR3 reads TGTGCCATCAGTGAGGGAGATACGCAGTATTTT. The rearrangement links TRBV10-3 to TRBJ2-3; D is undetermined. CDR3 length: 11 residues. Germline V lookup: CDR1 ENHRY, CDR2 SYGVKD. Trimming removed 2 bases from V and 5 bases from J, with 2 bases in between.

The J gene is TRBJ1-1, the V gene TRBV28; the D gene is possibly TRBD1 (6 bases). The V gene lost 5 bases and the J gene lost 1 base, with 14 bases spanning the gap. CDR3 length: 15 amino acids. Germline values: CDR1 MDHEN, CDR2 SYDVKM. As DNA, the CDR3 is TGTGCCAGCAGTACCCCTTCGGGACAGAACACTGAAGCTTTCTTT. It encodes CASSTPSGQNTEAFF.